This T cell receptor beta chain was sequenced for a study of cytomegalovirus exposure and HLA in healthy donors. Overall study: An earlier analysis identified 120 million or so unique TCR beta sequences in approximately 170 million T cells. Whole-study findings and limits: Cytomegalovirus-associated TCR beta chains were listed, numbering approximately 150. Follow-up analysis found HLA locus-dependent TCR association rates, highest for DRB1 and lowest for HLA-C. The study dropped some indistinguishable V segments, TRBV6-2 and TRBV6-3 among them.

Per germline, CDR1 MDHEN and CDR2 SYDVKM. The CDR3 has 19 residues. The V gene lost 9 bases and the J gene lost 0 bases, with 27 bases spanning the gap. A word on this clone: The antigen remains undetermined.

It was with 60 Vbeta and 13 Jbeta primers that the PCR ran. Produced via immunoSEQ multiplex PCR; TCRdb's table is partial and in-frame only. The sample has under 130,000 clones, 65% to 85% seen once. The clonotype originates from a man between 18 and 35 years old in good health and CMV-seronegative. The chain combines TRBV28 with TRBJ1-5, with a tentative D call TRBD1 (6 bases). The sequencing sample was made of PBMCs. CDR3 region: CASRPPPSTGPNSNQPQHF. In DNA, the CDR3 is TGTGCCAGTAGACCACCCCCGTCGACAGGCCCAAATAGCAATCAGCCCCAGCATTTT.